The 25 T cell receptor beta chains in this list originate from one sample, sequenced in a study of identical twins (dated by TCRdb to the mid-2010s). Libraries came from 5' RACE. This sample was sequenced with an Illumina HiSeq 2000. TCRdb redid the processing of the public reads, applying fastp at Q25 and MiXCR, and retained in-frame beta chains. Entries that share a CDR3 protein sequence are merged under the most common genes and DNA. This sample holds hundreds of thousands of distinct CDR3 sequences; under 25% were observed only once. The ten largest make up roughly 0.5% of the sample. These data were likewise used in another study, on yellow fever vaccine responses in identical twins.

Sequencing was carried out using CD4+ T cells sorted from blood. All receptors derive from a woman aged 18-35 years in good health.

This clonotype has a count of ten or more. V and J are TRBV6-5 and TRBJ2-7; D not resolved. This CDR3 is built from 10 residues. Trimming took 8 bases from V and 2 from J, leaving 4 bases between them. From germline, CDR1 is MNHEY and CDR2 SVGAGI. DNA for the CDR3: TGTGCCAGCGGCACCTACGAGCAGTACTTC. Its translation is CASGTYEQYF.

The V call is TRBV4-2, the J call TRBJ2-2; no clear D. CDR3 length: 14 residues. Germline V gene data show CDR1 as LGHNA and CDR2 as YNFKEQ. The V gene lost 0 bases and the J gene lost 0 bases, with 2 bases spanning the gap. The CDR3 sequence: CASSQEPNTGELFF. CDR3 in DNA: TGTGCCAGCAGCCAAGAGCCGAACACCGGGGAGCTGTTTTTT.

J is TRBJ2-1 and V is TRBV12-3 or TRBV12-4; D call uncertain. There are 14 residues in the CDR3. The V end lost 8 bases, the J end lost 6 bases, and 17 bases lay between the germline ends. CDR3 DNA sequence: TGTGCCAGCGGCCGAAGCGAGGCTGGCAATGAGCAGTTCTTC. This encodes CASGRSEAGNEQFF.

This clonotype has a handful of counts. This sequence joins TRBV5-1 and TRBJ2-1; 7 bases are a match to TRBD2. The J segment lost 8 bases and the V segment lost 0 bases, leaving 5 bases of the junction unmatched. This CDR3 has 14 amino acids. Germline V lookup: CDR1 SGHRS, CDR2 YFSETQ. CDR3: CASSLGTSADEQFF. The CDR3 coding sequence is TGCGCCAGCAGCTTGGGGACTAGTGCAGATGAGCAGTTCTTC.

The chain employs TRBV5-1 and TRBJ2-5, with a possible D match to TRBD2 (6 bases). The CDR3 contains 16 residues. Germline assignment: CDR1 SGHRS and CDR2 YFSETQ. Trimming stripped 0 bases from V and 0 bases from J, with 12 bases between. The CDR3 region is CASSLVASVYQETQYF. The CDR3 DNA is TGCGCCAGCAGCTTGGTGGCTAGCGTCTACCAAGAGACCCAGTACTTC.

This clonotype was recorded at least ten times. CDR3 residues: CASSRQGARNTEAFF. In nucleotides, the CDR3 is TGTGCCAGCAGTAGACAGGGGGCGCGGAACACTGAAGCTTTCTTT. The rearrangement links TRBV12-3 or TRBV12-4 to TRBJ1-1; 10 nucleotides match TRBD1. This CDR3 is 15 amino acids long. Germline trimming cut 5 bases from V and 1 base from J; bases unmatched to any gene: 4.

V usage is TRBV5-1 and J usage is TRBJ2-2; D remains unclear. The CDR3 sequence is 16 residues long. The V gene's germline CDR1 is SGHRS and CDR2 YFSETQ. V was pared by 7 bases and J by 0 bases, with 16 bases between. The CDR3 DNA reads as TGCGCCAGCCAATTAACGGGTACCGCGAACACCGGGGAGCTGTTTTTT. It translates to CASQLTGTANTGELFF.

This clonotype showed up many times. The chain employs TRBV7-6 and TRBJ2-3, with 10 bases identical to TRBD1. CDR1 SGHVS and CDR2 FNYEAQ come from the germline V gene. V lost 2 bases, J lost 1 base, and 3 bases stayed unmatched. This CDR3 is built from 16 residues. The CDR3 nucleotides read TGTGCCAGCAGCTTATTCGGGACAGGGGGCACAGATACGCAGTATTTT. Translated: CASSLFGTGGTDTQYF.

This clonotype was observed a few times. The chain is built from TRBV7-9 and TRBJ2-7; D is uncertain. V was shortened by 2 bases and J by 3 bases, with 11 bases between the two germline ends. CDR3 length: 14 residues. Germline assignment: CDR1 SEHNR and CDR2 FQNEAQ (reference sequence). Here the CDR3 reads CASSLNRNRYEQYF. CDR3 nucleotides: TGTGCCAGCAGCTTAAACAGAAACCGCTACGAGCAGTACTTC. The full variable domain, rest sourced from reference TRBV7-9 and TRBJ2-7, is DTGVSQNPRHKITKRGQNVTFRCDPISEHNRLYWYRQTLGQGPEFLTYFQNEAQLEKSRLLSDRFSAERPKGSFSTLEIQRTEQGDSAMYLCASSLNRNRYEQYFGPGTRLTVT.

The V call is TRBV5-5, the J call TRBJ1-5; TRBD1 agrees at 7 bases. The V segment lost 1 base and the J segment 4 bases; nucleotides outside the gene matches: 8. The CDR3 length is 16 residues. Germline V lookup: CDR1 SGHKS, CDR2 YYEKEE (reference sequence). Written as DNA, the CDR3 is TGTGCCAGCAGCTTGCTTTCGACAGGGTTGAATCAGCCCCAGCATTTT. Amino acids: CASSLLSTGLNQPQHF. The whole variable domain, remainder taken from reference TRBV5-5 and TRBJ1-5, is DAGVTQSPTHLIKTRGQQVTLRCSPISGHKSVSWYQQVLGQGPQFIFQYYEKEERGRGNFPDRFSARQFPNYSSELNVNALLLGDSALYLCASSLLSTGLNQPQHFGDGTRLSIL.

This sequence joins TRBV7-9 and TRBJ2-2; D may be TRBD2 (5 bases). Between the trimmed V and J ends, which lost 1 base and 2 bases, there was a span of 11 bases. Germline assignment: CDR1 SEHNR and CDR2 FQNEAQ (reference sequence). CDR3 length: 16 amino acids. CDR3 amino acids: CASSLGRGPNTGELFF. CDR3 DNA: TGTGCCAGCAGCTTAGGTAGAGGGCCAAACACCGGGGAGCTGTTTTTT. Using reference TRBV7-9 and TRBJ2-2 for the parts outside the CDR3, the full variable domain is DTGVSQNPRHKITKRGQNVTFRCDPISEHNRLYWYRQTLGQGPEFLTYFQNEAQLEKSRLLSDRFSAERPKGSFSTLEIQRTEQGDSAMYLCASSLGRGPNTGELFFGEGSRLTVL.

This clonotype was counted between two and nine times. J is TRBJ2-3 and V is TRBV2, with D tentatively TRBD1 (5 bases). Germline values: CDR1 SNHLY, CDR2 FYNNEI. The V end lost 5 bases, the J end lost 1 base, and 7 bases lay between the germline ends. This CDR3 is 13 amino acids long. The CDR3 DNA is TGTGCCAGCAGTAAGACAGGCACAGATACGCAGTATTTT. It encodes CASSKTGTDTQYF. The whole variable domain, filled in from reference TRBV2 and TRBJ2-3, reads EPEVTQTPSHQVTQMGQEVILRCVPISNHLYFYWYRQILGQKVEFLVSFYNNEISEKSEIFDDQFSVERPDGSNFTLKIRSTKLEDSAMYFCASSKTGTDTQYFGPGTRLTVL.

This clonotype was seen only a few times. V is TRBV3-1 and J is TRBJ2-6; D may be TRBD2 (5 bases). The germline gives CDR1 LGHDT, CDR2 YNNKEL (reference sequence). CDR3 size: 17 residues. The V and J ends lost 6 bases and 0 bases respectively, with 15 bases between them. CDR3 sequence: CASSEGWGYSGANVLTF. Here the CDR3 DNA reads TGTGCCAGCAGTGAGGGATGGGGATACTCTGGGGCCAACGTCCTGACTTTC.

This rearrangement joins TRBV20-1 to TRBJ2-3, with TRBD2 matching 7 bases. This CDR3 comprises 15 residues. From germline, CDR1 is DFQATT and CDR2 SNEGSKA (reference sequence). After removal of 3 bases from V and 0 bases from J, the junction contained 6 bases not matched to a gene. Here the CDR3 reads CSASGTAGSTDTQYF. In nucleotides, the CDR3 is TGCAGTGCTAGTGGAACAGCGGGGAGCACAGATACGCAGTATTTT.

V gene TRBV18 combines with J gene TRBJ2-2; D remains ambiguous. Germline values: CDR1 KGHSH, CDR2 LQKENI. The CDR3 has 15 residues. Trimming left V 0 bases short and J 3 bases short, with 8 bases between. The CDR3 reads CASSPPKGDTGELFF. DNA for the CDR3: TGTGCCAGCTCACCACCGAAGGGCGACACCGGGGAGCTGTTTTTT.

The chain combines TRBV6-1 with TRBJ1-4; perhaps TRBD1 as D (5 bases). CDR3 length equals 15 residues. Trimming removed 5 bases from V and 6 bases from J, with 16 bases in between. Germline V gives CDR1 MNHNS, CDR2 SASEGT. Here the CDR3 reads CASSTRQSGDEKLFF. The CDR3 bases are TGTGCCAGCAGTACCAGACAGTCCGGGGATGAAAAACTGTTTTTT.

This clonotype showed up just once. V is TRBV4-1 and J is TRBJ2-1; 13 bases are a match to TRBD2. V shed 1 base and J 0 bases; nucleotides not matched to a gene: 3. CDR3 length: 18 amino acids. The germline CDR1 and CDR2 sequences are MGHRA and YSYEKL. The CDR3 here is CASSQVGLAGSSYNEQFF. The CDR3 bases are TGCGCCAGCAGCCAAGTGGGACTAGCGGGGAGCTCCTACAATGAGCAGTTCTTC.

V usage is TRBV24-1 and J usage is TRBJ2-3; possibly TRBD2 for D (6 bases). There are 14 residues in the CDR3. CDR1 and CDR2 from the germline V gene are KGHDR and SFDVKD. V was shortened by 3 bases and J by 9 bases, with 15 bases between the two germline ends. The CDR3 loop is CATSDVRERETQYF. In DNA, the CDR3 is TGTGCCACCAGTGATGTCCGGGAACGGGAGACGCAGTATTTT.

This chain connects TRBV3-1 to TRBJ1-4; D is unresolved. The CDR3 has 12 residues. V was clipped by 2 bases and J by 8 bases, with 6 bases between them. CDR1 LGHDT and CDR2 YNNKEL come from the germline V gene (reference sequence). Written as DNA, the CDR3 is TGTGCCAGCAGCCAACTGGGGGAAAAACTGTTTTTT. Translation gives CASSQLGEKLFF.

This sequence joins TRBV5-1 and TRBJ1-2, with D possibly TRBD1 on 5 matching bases. From germline, CDR1 is SGHRS and CDR2 YFSETQ. The ends were cut back, 4 bases at V and 3 bases at J, with 16 bases in the middle. This CDR3 is built from 15 residues. The CDR3 region is CASSPGGDSYYGYTF. CDR3 DNA sequence: TGCGCCAGCAGCCCTGGCGGCGACAGCTACTATGGCTACACCTTC.

The V gene is TRBV20-1, the J gene TRBJ2-3; 9 nucleotides agree with TRBD2. This CDR3 has 15 amino acids. Germline CDR1 and CDR2: DFQATT and SNEGSKA (reference sequence). Unmatched junction bases numbered 2, after V lost 0 bases and J lost 1 base. CDR3 in amino acids: CSARESSGGTDTQYF. Here the CDR3 DNA reads TGCAGTGCTAGAGAGTCTAGCGGGGGCACAGATACGCAGTATTTT.

This clonotype was seen a handful of times. The V and J genes are TRBV6-6 and TRBJ2-3; no definite D call. Germline V gene data show CDR1 as MNHNY and CDR2 as SVGAGI (reference sequence). The CDR3 runs to 12 residues. The germline V and J ends were trimmed by 0 bases and 8 bases, with 6 bases remaining between them. The CDR3 spells CASSYSGFTQYF. DNA of the CDR3: TGTGCCAGCAGTTACTCGGGGTTTACGCAGTATTTT.

The CDR3 loop is CSATETGGGKNIQYF. The CDR3 DNA reads as TGCAGTGCTACGGAAACAGGGGGCGGAAAAAACATTCAGTACTTC. The chain joins TRBV20-1 to TRBJ2-4, with 9 positions matching TRBD1. The V gene end was trimmed by 4 bases and the J gene end by 4 bases; junction bases not matched to a gene: 8. The CDR3 runs to 15 residues. Germline V CDR1 and CDR2: DFQATT, SNEGSKA (reference sequence).

The chain employs TRBV11-3 and TRBJ1-1, with D possibly being TRBD1 (6 bases). V lost 1 base and J lost 4, with 13 bases in between. The CDR3 is 15 residues long. Germline CDR1 SGHNT, CDR2 YENEEA. The CDR3 DNA sequence: TGTGCCAGCAGCTTAGGTTACAGGGATGGCACTGAAGCTTTCTTT. Encoded protein: CASSLGYRDGTEAFF. Filled out from reference TRBV11-3 and TRBJ1-1, the complete variable domain reads EAGVVQSPRYKIIEKKQPVAFWCNPISGHNTLYWYLQNLGQGPELLIRYENEEAVDDSQLPKDRFSAERLKGVDSTLKIQPAELGDSAVYLCASSLGYRDGTEAFFGQGTRLTVV.

The chain has TRBV12-3 or TRBV12-4 and TRBJ2-2; D is ambiguous. The CDR3 sequence is 15 residues long. V lost 6 bases, J lost 2 bases, and 13 bases lay in between. The CDR3 DNA follows: TGTGCCAGCAGCCAGGCCCCCCTTAACACCGGGGAGCTGTTTTTT. It yields the protein CASSQAPLNTGELFF.